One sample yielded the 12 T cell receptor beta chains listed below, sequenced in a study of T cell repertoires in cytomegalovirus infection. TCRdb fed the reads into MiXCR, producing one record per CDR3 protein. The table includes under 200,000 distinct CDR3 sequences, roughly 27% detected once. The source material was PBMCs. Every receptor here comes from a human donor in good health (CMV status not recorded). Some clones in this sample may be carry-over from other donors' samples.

CDR3 DNA sequence: TGTGCCAACACACATGCCGGGACAGGGTATGACAATGAGCAGTTCTTC. The encoded protein is CANTHAGTGYDNEQFF. The chain carries TRBV7-2 and TRBJ2-1, with 9 bases aligning to TRBD1. The CDR3 extends over 16 amino acids. Germline CDR1 and CDR2: SGHTA and FQGNSA. V trimming: 10 bases; J trimming: 5 bases; junction bases outside the gene matches: 15.

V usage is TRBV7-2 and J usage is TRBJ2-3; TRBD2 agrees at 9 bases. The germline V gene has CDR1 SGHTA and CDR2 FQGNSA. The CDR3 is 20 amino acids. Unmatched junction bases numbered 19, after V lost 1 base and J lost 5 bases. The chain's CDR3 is CASSLGPPRGGRLVQDTQYF. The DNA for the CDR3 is TGTGCCAGCAGCTTAGGCCCTCCGCGGGGGGGCCGATTAGTACAAGATACGCAGTATTTT. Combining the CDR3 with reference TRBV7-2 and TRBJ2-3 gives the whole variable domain GAGVSQSPSNKVTEKGKDVELRCDPISGHTALYWYRQSLGQGLEFLIYFQGNSAPDKSGLPSDRFSAERTGGSVSTLTIQRTQQEDSAVYLCASSLGPPRGGRLVQDTQYFGPGTRLTVL.

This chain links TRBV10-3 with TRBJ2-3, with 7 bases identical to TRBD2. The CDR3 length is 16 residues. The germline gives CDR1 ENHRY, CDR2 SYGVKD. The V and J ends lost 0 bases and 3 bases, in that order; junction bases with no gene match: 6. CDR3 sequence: CAISESIGGRTDTQYF. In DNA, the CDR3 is TGTGCCATCAGTGAGTCGATCGGGGGGAGAACAGATACGCAGTATTTT.

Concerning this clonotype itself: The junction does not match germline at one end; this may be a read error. CDR3 nucleotide sequence: TGTGCTAGCAGCTTATTAGGGTTTCGAGAGCAGTTCTTC. This encodes CASSLLGFREQFF. The chain recombines TRBV7-6 with TRBJ2-1; D gene ambiguous. The CDR3 length is 13 residues. Per germline, CDR1 SGHVS and CDR2 FNYEAQ.

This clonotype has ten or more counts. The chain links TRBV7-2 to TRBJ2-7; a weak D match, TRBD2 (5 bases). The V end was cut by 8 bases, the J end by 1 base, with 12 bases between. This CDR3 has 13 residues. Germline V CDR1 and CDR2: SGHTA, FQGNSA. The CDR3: CASPSEGSYEQYF. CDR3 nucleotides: TGTGCCAGCCCTTCCGAGGGTTCCTACGAGCAGTACTTC.

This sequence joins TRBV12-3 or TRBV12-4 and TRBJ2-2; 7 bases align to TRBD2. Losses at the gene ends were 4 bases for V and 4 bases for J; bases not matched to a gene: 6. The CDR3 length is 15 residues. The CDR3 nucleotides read TGTGCCAGCAGTTCCCGGGGGGTGAGCACCGGGGAGCTGTTTTTT. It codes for CASSSRGVSTGELFF.

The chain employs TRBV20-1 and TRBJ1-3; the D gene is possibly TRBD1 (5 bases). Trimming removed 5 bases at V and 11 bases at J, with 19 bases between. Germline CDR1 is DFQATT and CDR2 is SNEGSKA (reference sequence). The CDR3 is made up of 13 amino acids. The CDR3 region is CSARRMRDSAIYF. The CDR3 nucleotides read TGCAGTGCTCGAAGGATGCGGGACTCGGCCATATATTTT.

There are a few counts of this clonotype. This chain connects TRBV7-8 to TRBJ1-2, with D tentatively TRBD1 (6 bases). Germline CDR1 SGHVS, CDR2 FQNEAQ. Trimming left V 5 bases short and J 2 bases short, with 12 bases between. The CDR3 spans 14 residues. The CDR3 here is CASSRRGENYGYTF. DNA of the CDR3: TGTGCCAGCAGCCGCAGGGGAGAGAACTATGGCTACACCTTC.

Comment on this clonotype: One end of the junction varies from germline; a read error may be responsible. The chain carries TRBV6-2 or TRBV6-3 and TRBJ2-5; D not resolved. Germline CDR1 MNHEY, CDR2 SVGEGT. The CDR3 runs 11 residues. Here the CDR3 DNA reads TGTGCCACCAGTCTCGGGGAGACCCAGTACTTC. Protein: CATSLGETQYF.

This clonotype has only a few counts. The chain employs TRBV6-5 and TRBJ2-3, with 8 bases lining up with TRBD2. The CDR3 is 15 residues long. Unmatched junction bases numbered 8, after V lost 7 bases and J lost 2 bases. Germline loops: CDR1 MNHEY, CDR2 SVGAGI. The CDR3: CASTFRGGPTDTQYF. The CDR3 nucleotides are TGTGCCAGCACATTCCGGGGGGGGCCCACAGATACGCAGTATTTT.

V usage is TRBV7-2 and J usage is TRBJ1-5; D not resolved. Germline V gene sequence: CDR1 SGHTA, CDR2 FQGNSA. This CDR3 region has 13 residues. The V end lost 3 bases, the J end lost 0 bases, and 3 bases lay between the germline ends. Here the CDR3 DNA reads TGTGCCAGCAGCTTCCATAGCAATCAGCCCCAGCATTTT. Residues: CASSFHSNQPQHF.

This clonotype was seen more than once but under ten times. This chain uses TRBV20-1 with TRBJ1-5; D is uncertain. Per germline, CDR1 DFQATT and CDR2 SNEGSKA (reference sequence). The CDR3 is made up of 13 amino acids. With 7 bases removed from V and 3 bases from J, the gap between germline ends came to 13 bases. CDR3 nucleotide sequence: TGCAGTGTTAGGGAAGCGCTCAATCAGCCCCAGCATTTT. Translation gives CSVREALNQPQHF.